This T cell receptor (beta chain) derives from a study of T-cell memory formation after mild COVID-19. MiXCR, applied by TCRdb to the 5' RACE reads, yields one record per CDR3 protein. The sample lists about 350,000 distinct CDR3 sequences; around 15% were seen once. About this clonotype itself: What it recognizes is unknown.

General study results and limits: Some clones that responded were present in memory (sampled pre-infection), which suggests cross-reactive memory joined. The CD4+ clones that contracted clustered mainly within CM and EM, and the CD8+ clones concentrated in EMRA.

CDR1 is MDHEN, CDR2 SYDVKM, per germline. The CDR3 runs 13 residues. With 6 bases clipped from V and 4 bases from J, the junction kept 5 bases outside the gene matches. This sequence was found in a man younger than 35 who had mild COVID-19 (a few samples of this study predate the infection). Cell type and time point are not known. The V and J genes are TRBV28 and TRBJ1-2; the match to TRBD1 covers 7 bases. The source material was PBMCs or a T cell subset sorted from them (not recorded which). This CDR3 reads CASRPGQTYGYTF. CDR3 DNA: TGTGCCAGCAGGCCGGGACAGACCTATGGCTACACCTTC.